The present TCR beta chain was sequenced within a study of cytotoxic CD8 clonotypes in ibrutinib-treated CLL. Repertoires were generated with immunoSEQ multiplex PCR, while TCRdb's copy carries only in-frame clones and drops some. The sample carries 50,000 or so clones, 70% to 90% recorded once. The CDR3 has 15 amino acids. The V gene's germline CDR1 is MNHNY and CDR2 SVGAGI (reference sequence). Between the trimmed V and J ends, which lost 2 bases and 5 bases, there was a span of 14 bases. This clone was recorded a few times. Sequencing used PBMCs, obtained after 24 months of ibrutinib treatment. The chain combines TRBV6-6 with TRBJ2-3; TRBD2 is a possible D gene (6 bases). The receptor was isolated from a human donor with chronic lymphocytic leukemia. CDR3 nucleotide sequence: TGTGCCAGCAGTTACGGGACTCTAGGGGAAGATACGCAGTATTTT. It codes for CASSYGTLGEDTQYF.